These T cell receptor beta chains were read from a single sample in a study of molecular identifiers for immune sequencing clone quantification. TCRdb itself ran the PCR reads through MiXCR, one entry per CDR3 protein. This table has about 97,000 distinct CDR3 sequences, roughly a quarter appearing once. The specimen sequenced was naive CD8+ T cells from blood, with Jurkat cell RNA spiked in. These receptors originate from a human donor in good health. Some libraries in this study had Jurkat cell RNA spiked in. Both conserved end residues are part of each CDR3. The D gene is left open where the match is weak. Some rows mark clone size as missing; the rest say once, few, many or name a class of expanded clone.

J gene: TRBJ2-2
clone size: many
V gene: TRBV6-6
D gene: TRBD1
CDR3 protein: CASSPGQITLGELFF
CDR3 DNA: TGTGCCAGCTCCCCGGGACAGATAACGCTCGGGGAGCTGTTTTTT

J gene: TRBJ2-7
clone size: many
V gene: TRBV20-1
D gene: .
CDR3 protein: CSARAGRAYEQYF
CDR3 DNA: TGCAGTGCTAGAGCGGGCCGAGCCTACGAGCAGTACTTC

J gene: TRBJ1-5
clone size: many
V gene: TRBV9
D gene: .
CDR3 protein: CASSVAEGGPQHF
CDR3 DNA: TGTGCCAGCAGCGTAGCGGAGGGCGGTCCCCAGCATTTT

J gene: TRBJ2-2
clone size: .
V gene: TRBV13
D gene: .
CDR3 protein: CASSSDREGTGELFF
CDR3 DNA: TGTGCCAGCAGCTCCGACAGGGAGGGCACCGGGGAGCTGTTTTTT

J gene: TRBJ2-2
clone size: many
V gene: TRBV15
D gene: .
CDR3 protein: CATSTMEAGELFF
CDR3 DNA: TGTGCCACCAGCACCATGGAGGCCGGGGAGCTGTTTTTT

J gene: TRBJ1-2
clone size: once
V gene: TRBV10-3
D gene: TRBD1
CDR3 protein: CATSEWGQGHLYGYTF
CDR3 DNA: TGTGCCACCAGTGAGTGGGGACAGGGGCATCTCTATGGCTACACCTTC

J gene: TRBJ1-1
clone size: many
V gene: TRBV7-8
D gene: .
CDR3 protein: CASSLASEAFF
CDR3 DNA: TGTGCCAGCAGCTTAGCCTCTGAAGCTTTCTTT

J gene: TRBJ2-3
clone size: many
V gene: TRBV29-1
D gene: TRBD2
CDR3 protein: CSAPGESGLAGRPPSTDTQYF
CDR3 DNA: TGCAGCGCTCCGGGGGAATCGGGACTAGCGGGGAGACCGCCTAGCACAGATACGCAGTATTTT

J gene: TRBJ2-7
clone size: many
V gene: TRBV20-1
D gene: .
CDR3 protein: CSATRGASYEQYF
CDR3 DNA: TGCAGTGCTACCCGGGGCGCTTCCTACGAGCAGTACTTC

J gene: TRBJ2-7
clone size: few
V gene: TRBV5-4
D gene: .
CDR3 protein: CASERGDSYEQYF
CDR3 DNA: TGTGCCAGCGAAAGGGGGGACTCCTACGAGCAGTACTTC

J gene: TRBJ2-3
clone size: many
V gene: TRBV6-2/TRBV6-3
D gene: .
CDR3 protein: CASSYTSGYTDTQYF
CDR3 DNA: TGTGCCAGCAGTTATACTTCAGGGTACACAGATACGCAGTATTTT

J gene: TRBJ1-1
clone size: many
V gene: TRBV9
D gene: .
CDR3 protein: CASSLTGTMNTEAFF
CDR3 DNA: TGTGCCAGCAGCCTAACCGGGACAATGAACACTGAAGCTTTCTTT

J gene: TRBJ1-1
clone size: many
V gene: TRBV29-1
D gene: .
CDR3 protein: CSATTGFGTEAFF
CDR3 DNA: TGCAGCGCAACAACAGGGTTCGGCACTGAAGCTTTCTTT

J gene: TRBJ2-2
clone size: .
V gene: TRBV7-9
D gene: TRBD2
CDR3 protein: CASSDRRREDTGELFF
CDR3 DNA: TGTGCCAGCAGCGACAGACGGCGGGAGGACACCGGGGAGCTGTTTTTT

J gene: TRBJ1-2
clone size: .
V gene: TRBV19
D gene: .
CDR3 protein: CASSRCHDGYTF
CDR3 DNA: TGTGCCAGTTCAAGGTGCCATGATGGCTACACCTTC

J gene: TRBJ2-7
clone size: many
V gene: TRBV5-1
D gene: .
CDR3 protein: CASSLAWGDTYEQYF
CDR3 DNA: TGCGCCAGCAGCTTGGCCTGGGGGGATACCTACGAGCAGTACTTC

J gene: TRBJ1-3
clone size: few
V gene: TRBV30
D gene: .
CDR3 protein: CACLSRGLGNTIYF
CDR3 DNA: TGTGCCTGTCTTTCCAGGGGACTTGGAAACACCATATATTTT

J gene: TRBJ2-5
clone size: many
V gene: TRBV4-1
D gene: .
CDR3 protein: CASSQETPAALQETQYF
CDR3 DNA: TGCGCCAGCAGCCAAGAGACTCCAGCGGCCCTCCAAGAGACCCAGTACTTC

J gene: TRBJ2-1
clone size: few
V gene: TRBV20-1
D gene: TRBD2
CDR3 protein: CSAREIAGVFNEQFF
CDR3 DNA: TGCAGTGCTAGAGAAATAGCGGGAGTCTTCAATGAGCAGTTCTTC

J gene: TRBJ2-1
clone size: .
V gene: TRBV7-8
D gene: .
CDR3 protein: CASTSLSPRAYNEQFF
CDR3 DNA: TGTGCCAGCACCTCCCTGTCCCCTCGGGCTTACAATGAGCAGTTCTTC

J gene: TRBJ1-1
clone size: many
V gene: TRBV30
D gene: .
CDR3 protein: CAWTATIGAVNTEAFF
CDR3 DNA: TGTGCCTGGACCGCCACGATAGGGGCGGTGAACACTGAAGCTTTCTTT

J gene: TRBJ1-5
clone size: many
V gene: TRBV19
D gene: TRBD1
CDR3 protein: CASSTGTGVRGNQPQHF
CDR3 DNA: TGTGCCAGTAGTACCGGGACAGGGGTTAGGGGCAATCAGCCCCAGCATTTT

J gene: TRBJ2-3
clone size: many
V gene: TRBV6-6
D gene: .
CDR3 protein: CASSYGTPDTQYF
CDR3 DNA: TGTGCCAGCAGTTACGGGACCCCGGATACGCAGTATTTT

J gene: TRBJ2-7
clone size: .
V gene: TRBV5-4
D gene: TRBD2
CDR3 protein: CASSPGTSGDYEQYF
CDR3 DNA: TGTGCCAGCAGCCCCGGGACTAGCGGAGATTACGAGCAGTACTTC

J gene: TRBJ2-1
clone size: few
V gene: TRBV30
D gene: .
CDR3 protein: CAWSVLANEQFF
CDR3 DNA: TGTGCCTGGAGTGTCTTAGCCAATGAGCAGTTCTTC

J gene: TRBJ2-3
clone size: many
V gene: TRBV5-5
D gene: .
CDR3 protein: CASSLAVAADTQYF
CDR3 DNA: TGTGCCAGCAGCTTGGCCGTGGCCGCCGATACGCAGTATTTT

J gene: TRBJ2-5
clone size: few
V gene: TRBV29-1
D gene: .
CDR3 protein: CSVEDSELQETQYF
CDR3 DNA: TGCAGCGTTGAAGATTCGGAACTCCAAGAGACCCAGTACTTC

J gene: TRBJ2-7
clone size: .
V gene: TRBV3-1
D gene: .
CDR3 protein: CARRRSYAQYF
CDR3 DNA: TGTGCCCGCCGCCGGTCCTACGCGCAGTACTTC

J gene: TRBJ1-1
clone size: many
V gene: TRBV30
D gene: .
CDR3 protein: CAWIAGHTEAFF
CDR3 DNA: TGTGCCTGGATAGCGGGCCACACTGAAGCTTTCTTT

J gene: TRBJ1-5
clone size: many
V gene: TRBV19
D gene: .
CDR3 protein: CASSIDGKGNQPQHF
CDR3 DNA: TGTGCCAGTAGTATCGACGGGAAAGGCAATCAGCCCCAGCATTTT